This T cell receptor (beta chain) was sequenced in a study of identical twins (dated by TCRdb to 2016 to 2017). About the study as a whole: To test whether fetal clonotypes persist, this study deep-sequenced TCR alpha and beta repertoires from monozygotic twins, from unrelated adults of various ages, and from cord blood. To rule out contamination, replicate twin experiments were performed at different times with different library preparation protocols.

Every donor was a healthy Caucasian. The twin cohort comprised three pairs of female monozygotic twins, all aged about 18 to 29 years. RNA for TCR libraries was isolated from peripheral blood mononuclear cells. Overall study results and their limits: Out-of-frame TCR alpha sequences shared between twins showed an excess of low generation-probability sequences compared with coincidental sharing between unrelated individuals. Abundant cord blood beta clonotypes carried fewer insertions; young adult naive repertoires showed a weaker similar trend, while memory repertoires showed none. In beta out-of-frame sequences, excess twin sharing was weaker, because having fewer shared sequences lowered the signal-to-noise ratio. Recombination models systematically underestimated out-of-frame TCR alpha sharing in monozygotic twins but agreed with sharing between unrelated individuals. Zero-insertion analyses could be partly confounded by invariant T cells such as MAIT and iNKT, although diverse VJ usage argued against such confounding for most clonotypes. Because the same donors could not be followed over many years, conclusions were based on cross-sectional statistical analysis.

Of note for this clonotype: Its antigen is still unknown. Per-base qualities were not stored, and no clone one base away is much larger.

The library was obtained by 5' RACE. Sequenced using an Illumina HiSeq 2000. Template switching added a universal primer binding site, and the final cDNA carried a unique molecular identifier that allowed TCR cDNA molecules to be counted accurately. First-strand cDNA for TCR alpha and beta chains was synthesized from specific primers in the conserved constant-segment region. To control for contamination, every cDNA library was double barcoded, receiving both a SMART-Mk sample barcode and Illumina barcodes. Two successive PCR steps introduced TruSeq adapter sequences along with Illumina sample barcodes. The TCR alpha and beta cDNA libraries were sequenced on the Illumina HiSeq platform using custom primers. In the original analysis: MiGEC processed the raw reads to extract unique molecular identifiers, while MiXCR was used to determine the CDR3 positions. Recombination models were inferred per individual with the repgenHMM and IGoR tools using an EM algorithm. Shared clonotypes were analyzed with the tcR package in R, and sharing was normalized by the product of cloneset sizes. To study raw recombination free of thymic and clonal selection effects, out-of-frame nonproductive sequences were analyzed. Starting from the raw public reads, TCRdb applied fastp trimming at Q25, assembled clones with MiXCR and retained in-frame beta chains. Each entry is one CDR3 protein sequence, shown with its most common DNA and genes. TCRdb's processing, not the study's, gives the V and J calls here. The table for this sample lists roughly 700,000 distinct CDR3 sequences; more than 6.5% of them were counted only once. The ten largest clones take up around 0.95% of the sample.

This sample was also put to use in a study of yellow fever vaccine responses in identical twins. The second study's authors report: The authors reported that the T cell response to vaccination in identical twins appeared partly convergent and partly personalized. In the study, vaccine-responding T cell clones were precisely tracked in identical twins.

The TCR sequence derives from a woman under 30 in good health. Sequences were obtained from PBMCs.

The sequenced DNA is TGCAGTGCTAGAGGAGGGCAGGGTGCAGATACGCAGTATTTT. Its protein reads: CSARGGQGADTQYF. The chain employs TRBV20-1 and TRBJ2-3; the D segment is perhaps TRBD1 or TRBD2, each sharing 5 matched bases. V loses 1 base, J loses 4 bases, and the germline ends lie 12 bases apart. The CDR3 sequence holds 14 residues, the cysteine and phenylalanine included. Of all the DNA, just the CDR3 is kept, 42 bases in frame from base 1. Based on the germline V gene (reference sequence), the CDR1 and CDR2 sequences are DFQATT and SNEGSKA.